One and the same sample provided the 29 T cell receptor beta chains below, sequenced in a study of Ad26.COV2.S vaccination and SARS-CoV-2 variants. Treatment reported: some 20 received Ad26.COV2.S at low or high dose, single or two shots; about 5 received placebo; per-sample allocation not given. Samples came from day 63 after the first vaccine or placebo injection. The method was immunoSEQ multiplex PCR; TCRdb's version includes in-frame clones alone and lacks a portion of them. The sample includes 410,000 or so clones, around 92% of them seen just once. The source was peripheral blood, collected in a trial of Ad26.COV2.S vaccine versus placebo. These receptors were obtained from a person between 18 and 60 years old who received the Ad26.COV2.S COVID-19 vaccine or a placebo.

The rearrangement uses TRBV27 and TRBJ1-6; 7 bases are a match to TRBD1. The CDR3 length is 16 residues. The germline gives CDR1 MNHEY, CDR2 SMNVEV (reference sequence). Trimming at V came to 5 bases and at J to 7 bases, leaving 11 bases not matched to a gene. CDR3 protein: CASSPSAGTVNSPLHF. The CDR3, as DNA: TGTGCCAGCAGTCCATCCGCCGGGACAGTGAATTCACCCCTCCACTTT.

The V call is TRBV9, the J call TRBJ1-2, with D unclear. The CDR3 runs to 14 residues. V lost 6 bases to trimming and J lost 5 bases, with 17 bases between them. Germline V gene data show CDR1 as SGDLS and CDR2 as YYNGEE. The CDR3 DNA follows: TGTGCCAGCAAACCGGGCCCCCGAGGGTATGGCTACACCTTC. It translates to CASKPGPRGYGYTF.

This chain uses TRBV6-8 with TRBJ2-7, with a possible D match to TRBD2 (5 bases). The length of the CDR3 is 15 residues. Trimming took off 3 bases at V and 7 bases at J, with 19 bases between the two ends. Germline values: CDR1 MNHGY, CDR2 SAAAGT. This chain's CDR3 is CASSYIGVRDKEQYF. CDR3 sequence (DNA): TGTGCCAGCAGTTATATCGGGGTTCGGGATAAAGAGCAGTACTTC.

CDR3 in amino acids: CATSSGKTGLKYNEQFF. The CDR3 DNA sequence: TGTGCCACCAGTAGTGGAAAGACAGGGTTGAAGTACAATGAGCAGTTCTTC. This rearrangement joins TRBV24-1 to TRBJ2-1; the match to TRBD1 covers 7 bases. Germline V gives CDR1 KGHDR, CDR2 SFDVKD. The CDR3 length is 17 residues. Germline trimming cut 6 bases from V and 4 bases from J; bases unmatched to any gene: 14.

The V gene is TRBV10-1, the J gene TRBJ1-2; TRBD1 matches 9 bases. V trimming: 2 bases; J trimming: 5 bases; junction bases outside the gene matches: 0. Germline CDR1 and CDR2: WNHNN and SYGVQD (reference sequence). The CDR3 spans 13 residues. Here the CDR3 reads CASSEGQGYGYTF. For the CDR3, the DNA is TGCGCCAGCAGTGAGGGACAGGGGTATGGCTACACCTTC.

The CDR3 protein is CASRTQGMSNQPQHF. The CDR3 coding sequence is TGTGCCAGCAGAACACAGGGTATGAGCAATCAGCCCCAGCATTTT. This chain joins TRBV2 and TRBJ1-5; weak D call: TRBD1 (6 bases). Deletions cut 6 bases from V and 1 base from J, with 13 bases between. Germline loops: CDR1 SNHLY, CDR2 FYNNEI. The CDR3 length is 15 residues.

The chain is built from TRBV5-1 and TRBJ2-1; 10 bases are shared with TRBD1. The CDR3 sequence is 19 residues long. V lost 4 bases to trimming and J lost 0 bases; unmatched junction nucleotides: 13. Germline V gene sequence: CDR1 SGHRS, CDR2 YFSETQ. In DNA form, the CDR3 reads TGCGCCAGCAGCGGGGGACAGGGGATAAGAAATATCTCCTACAATGAGCAGTTCTTC. It codes for CASSGGQGIRNISYNEQFF. The full variable domain, completed using reference TRBV5-1 and TRBJ2-1, is KAGVTQTPRYLIKTRGQQVTLSCSPISGHRSVSWYQQTPGQGLQFLFEYFSETQRNKGNFPGRFSGRQFSNSRSEMNVSTLELGDSALYLCASSGGQGIRNISYNEQFFGPGTRLTVL.

The chain has TRBV6-2 or TRBV6-3 and TRBJ2-7, with TRBD2 matching over 8 bases. The germline V gene encodes CDR1 MNHEY and CDR2 SVGEGT. This CDR3 is built from 18 residues. V trimming: 9 bases; J trimming: 2 bases; junction bases outside the gene matches: 21. The CDR3 spells CARSHPHGWNSGTYEQYF. The CDR3 coding sequence is TGTGCCAGGAGTCACCCGCATGGTTGGAATAGCGGGACCTACGAGCAGTACTTC.

J is TRBJ1-2 and V is TRBV4-1, with 10 positions matching TRBD1. CDR3 size: 15 residues. The ends lost 0 bases at V and 8 bases at J; junction bases unmatched: 6. Germline loops: CDR1 MGHRA, CDR2 YSYEKL. CDR3 residues: CASSQETGGHWGYTF. CDR3 sequence (DNA): TGCGCCAGCAGCCAAGAGACAGGGGGCCATTGGGGCTACACCTTC.

V usage is TRBV7-8 and J usage is TRBJ1-5; TRBD1 aligns across 8 bases. CDR1 is SGHVS and CDR2 is FQNEAQ in the germline V gene. With 7 bases clipped from V and 7 bases from J, the junction kept 21 bases outside the gene matches. The CDR3 totals 18 residues. As DNA, the CDR3 is TGTGCCAGCACCGACGAGACAGGGGTCTTCCCCTCCTACCAGCCCCAGCATTTT. As protein: CASTDETGVFPSYQPQHF.

The gene calls are TRBV6-5 and TRBJ1-3; D unresolved. Trimming pared 0 bases from V and 2 bases from J, leaving 8 bases between. CDR3 length: 15 amino acids. Germline CDR1 MNHEY, CDR2 SVGAGI. The CDR3 reads CASSYSLTPGNTIYF. CDR3 DNA: TGTGCCAGCAGTTACTCGTTGACTCCTGGAAACACCATATATTTT.

This rearrangement joins TRBV27 to TRBJ2-2; the D gene could be TRBD1 or TRBD2 (7 bases each). This CDR3 is 17 amino acids long. Germline V gene sequence: CDR1 MNHEY, CDR2 SMNVEV (reference sequence). V was cut by 8 bases and J by 2 bases, with 21 bases left in between. The DNA of the CDR3 is TGTGCCAGCGGATCCGACAGGGAGGGGGGCAACACCGGGGAGCTGTTTTTT. Amino acid sequence: CASGSDREGGNTGELFF.

The chain links TRBV6-2 or TRBV6-3 to TRBJ1-2; weak D call: TRBD1 (5 bases). Germline CDR1 is MNHEY and CDR2 is SVGEGT. Trimming cost V 2 bases and J 5 bases, with 15 bases left between them. The CDR3 is 15 amino acids. CDR3 region: CASSYLQQALYGYTF. The DNA for the CDR3 is TGTGCCAGCAGTTACCTACAACAGGCGTTGTATGGCTACACCTTC.

The chain has TRBV30 and TRBJ1-6; 7 bases match TRBD1. CDR3 length: 14 residues. V was clipped by 3 bases and J by 5 bases; unmatched bases: 4. Germline CDR1 and CDR2: GTSNPN and SVGIG (reference sequence). The CDR3 nucleotides are TGTGCCTGGAGACAGGGGCTAAATAATTCACCCCTCCACTTT. Translation gives CAWRQGLNNSPLHF.

The gene calls are TRBV7-2 and TRBJ2-5; TRBD2 matches at 11 bases. The length of the CDR3 is 16 residues. Germline lookup yields CDR1 SGHTA and CDR2 FQGNSA. The ends lost 5 bases at V and 4 bases at J; junction bases unmatched: 9. CDR3 amino acids: CASSISGGAGGETQYF. In DNA form, the CDR3 reads TGTGCCAGCAGCATTAGCGGGGGGGCCGGGGGAGAGACCCAGTACTTC.

This sequence joins TRBV20-1 and TRBJ1-2, with D unresolved. Trimming pared 6 bases from V and 4 bases from J, leaving 9 bases between. This CDR3 has 11 residues. The V gene's germline CDR1 is DFQATT and CDR2 SNEGSKA (reference sequence). The CDR3 DNA reads TGCAGTGCCTACAGAGCCTATGGCTACACCTTC. Amino acid sequence: CSAYRAYGYTF.

The genes are TRBV5-1 and TRBJ1-3; D uncertain. CDR1 is SGHRS and CDR2 is YFSETQ in the germline V gene. The CDR3 is made up of 13 amino acids. With 2 bases removed from V and 8 bases from J, the gap between germline ends came to 11 bases. CDR3 region: CASSLTTRDTIYF. The CDR3 DNA reads as TGCGCCAGCAGCTTAACCACGAGGGACACCATATATTTT.

The chain has TRBV5-8 and TRBJ2-6; 7 nucleotides match TRBD1. V lost 4 bases, J lost 2 bases, and 9 bases stayed unmatched. Germline CDR1 SGHTS, CDR2 YDEGEE. The CDR3 length is 17 residues. This CDR3 is CASSDRDSRPGANVLTF. For the CDR3, the DNA is TGTGCCAGCAGCGACCGGGACAGTAGACCTGGGGCCAACGTCCTGACTTTC.

This clone was seen only a few times. J is TRBJ1-2 and V is TRBV6-1; no firm D call. The CDR3 runs to 14 residues. Germline CDR1 is MNHNS and CDR2 is SASEGT. The V end was cut by 3 bases, the J end by 8 bases, with 16 bases between. This CDR3 reads CASSEWTDGGGYTF. In nucleotides, the CDR3 is TGTGCCAGCAGTGAGTGGACGGACGGTGGAGGCTACACCTTC.

This chain joins TRBV19 and TRBJ2-2, with TRBD2 matching over 8 bases. V dropped 5 bases and J dropped 1; count of bases not matched to a gene: 6. Looked up from germline, CDR1 is LNHDA and CDR2 is SQIVND (reference sequence). The CDR3 runs to 16 residues. In DNA form, the CDR3 reads TGTGCCAGTAGTTCACCAGCGGGGGTGAACACCGGGGAGCTGTTTTTT. It translates to CASSSPAGVNTGELFF.

This clone occurred once. The genes are TRBV15 and TRBJ1-5, with 8 positions matching TRBD1. Germline V gene data show CDR1 as LNHNV and CDR2 as YYDKDF (reference sequence). V lost 9 bases, J lost 2 bases, and 3 bases stayed unmatched. CDR3 size: 13 residues. The CDR3, as DNA: TGTGCCACAGGGGGACAGGGCAATCAGCCCCAGCATTTT. Translation gives CATGGQGNQPQHF. The full variable domain, in which reference TRBV15 and TRBJ1-5 provide the parts outside the CDR3, is DAMVIQNPRYQVTQFGKPVTLSCSQTLNHNVMYWYQQKSSQAPKLLFHYYDKDFNNEADTPDNFQSRRPNTSFCFLDIRSPGLGDTAMYLCATGGQGNQPQHFGDGTRLSIL.

The chain couples TRBV6-5 to TRBJ1-4, with D possibly TRBD1 on 5 matching bases. This CDR3 has 15 residues. The germline V and J ends were trimmed by 6 bases and 4 bases, with 15 bases remaining between them. CDR1 and CDR2 (germline): MNHEY, SVGAGI. CDR3 sequence reads: CASRRAAGRNEKLFF. In DNA form, the CDR3 reads TGTGCCAGCAGACGCGCGGCAGGGCGTAATGAAAAACTGTTTTTT.

The chain links TRBV2 to TRBJ2-5; perhaps TRBD2 as D (6 bases). Per the germline V gene, CDR1 is SNHLY and CDR2 is FYNNEI. Between the trimmed V and J ends, which lost 4 bases and 5 bases, there was a span of 20 bases. CDR3 length: 16 amino acids. In DNA form, the CDR3 reads TGTGCCAGCAGTGTGGGGGGAAGCGGCCCAGGGGAGACCCAGTACTTC. The encoded protein is CASSVGGSGPGETQYF.

The chain joins TRBV4-3 to TRBJ1-5; unclear D gene. With 0 bases removed from V and 10 bases from J, the gap between germline ends came to 1 base. Germline lookup yields CDR1 LGHNA and CDR2 YSLEER. The CDR3 sequence is 10 residues long. CDR3 residues: CASSQEPQHF. CDR3 in DNA: TGCGCCAGCAGCCAAGAACCCCAGCATTTT.

The chain employs TRBV5-5 and TRBJ2-2; D not resolved. The V gene's germline CDR1 is SGHKS and CDR2 YYEKEE (reference sequence). The V end was cut by 3 bases, the J end by 5 bases, with 14 bases between. This CDR3 has 15 residues. CDR3 bases: TGTGCCAGCAGCTCCCTCCTCGGTTCGACCGGGGAGCTGTTTTTT. The encoded protein is CASSSLLGSTGELFF.

This clone has a single count. The chain joins TRBV2 to TRBJ1-2; D unresolved. Germline CDR1 and CDR2: SNHLY and FYNNEI. Trimming took 6 bases from V and 2 from J, leaving 13 bases between them. CDR3 length: 14 amino acids. Here the CDR3 DNA reads TGTGCCAGCAGCAGGACGGAGGTGAACTATGGCTACACCTTC. This codes for CASSRTEVNYGYTF. Variable domain in full (rest from reference TRBV2 and TRBJ1-2): EPEVTQTPSHQVTQMGQEVILRCVPISNHLYFYWYRQILGQKVEFLVSFYNNEISEKSEIFDDQFSVERPDGSNFTLKIRSTKLEDSAMYFCASSRTEVNYGYTFGSGTRLTVV.

The chain is built from TRBV7-2 and TRBJ2-7, with TRBD1 identical over 10 bases. This CDR3 spans 14 amino acids. CDR1 is SGHTA and CDR2 is FQGNSA in the germline V gene. V dropped 5 bases and J dropped 4; count of bases not matched to a gene: 5. CDR3 nucleotide sequence: TGTGCCAGCAGCATCGGACAGGGGGTTTACGAGCAGTACTTC. Translated, it gives CASSIGQGVYEQYF.

The J gene is TRBJ2-7, the V gene TRBV19, with D perhaps matching TRBD1 or TRBD2 (6 bases each). The V gene's germline CDR1 is LNHDA and CDR2 SQIVND (reference sequence). This CDR3 is 14 amino acids long. Trimming left V 5 bases short and J 3 bases short, with 14 bases between. CDR3: CASSSRGQNYEQYF. As DNA, the CDR3 is TGTGCCAGTAGTTCACGGGGGCAAAACTACGAGCAGTACTTC.

The chain carries TRBV29-1 and TRBJ2-7; 7 bases agree with TRBD1. The J segment lost 0 bases and the V segment lost 3 bases, leaving 2 bases of the junction unmatched. The CDR3 runs 13 residues. Germline V lookup: CDR1 SQVTM, CDR2 ANQGSEA. For the CDR3, the DNA is TGCAGCGTTGAGGACAGGCACTCCTACGAGCAGTACTTC. Translated, it gives CSVEDRHSYEQYF.